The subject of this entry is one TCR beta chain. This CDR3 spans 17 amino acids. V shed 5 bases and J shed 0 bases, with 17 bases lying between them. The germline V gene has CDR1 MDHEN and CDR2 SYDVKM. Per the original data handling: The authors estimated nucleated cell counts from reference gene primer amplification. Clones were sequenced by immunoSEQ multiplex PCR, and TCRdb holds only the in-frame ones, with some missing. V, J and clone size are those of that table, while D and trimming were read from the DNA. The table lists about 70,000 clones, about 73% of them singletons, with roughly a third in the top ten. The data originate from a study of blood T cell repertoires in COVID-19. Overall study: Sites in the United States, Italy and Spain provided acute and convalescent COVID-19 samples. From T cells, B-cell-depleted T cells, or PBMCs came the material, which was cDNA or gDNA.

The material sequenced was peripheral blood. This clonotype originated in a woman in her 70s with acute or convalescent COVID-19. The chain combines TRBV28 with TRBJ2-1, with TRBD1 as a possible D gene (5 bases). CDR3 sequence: CASSPLWGTSSYNEQFF. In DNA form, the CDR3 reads TGTGCCAGCAGTCCCCTTTGGGGCACAAGCTCCTACAATGAGCAGTTCTTC. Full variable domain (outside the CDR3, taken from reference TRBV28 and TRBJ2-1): DVKVTQSSRYLVKRTGEKVFLECVQDMDHENMFWYRQDPGLGLRLIYFSYDVKMKEKGDIPEGYSVSREKKERFSLILESASTNQTSMYLCASSPLWGTSSYNEQFFGPGTRLTVL.